Listed here are 26 T cell receptor beta chains from one sample, sequenced in a study of blood T cells in healthy people across ages. Using a J-beta primer mix together with a sample-barcoded 5' primer, a second PCR was run for roughly 7 to 11 cycles. MiXCR, applied by TCRdb to the 5' RACE reads, yields one record per CDR3 protein. The sample shows hundreds of thousands of distinct CDR3 sequences, under 25% of them seen only once. The material sequenced was blood. These receptors were collected from a man between 70 and 80 years old in good health.

This clonotype showed up just once. This chain joins TRBV6-6 and TRBJ2-1; TRBD2 matches 11 bases. The CDR3 sequence is 16 residues long. The V gene end was trimmed by 8 bases and the J gene end by 2 bases; junction bases not matched to a gene: 8. Germline values: CDR1 MNHNY, CDR2 SVGAGI (reference sequence). The DNA of the CDR3 is TGTGCCAGCCTAACCGGGACTAGCGGCCCCTACAATGAGCAGTTCTTC. Protein sequence: CASLTGTSGPYNEQFF.

Many counts were recorded for this clonotype. This chain uses TRBV12-3 or TRBV12-4 with TRBJ2-7; tentative D call: TRBD1 (6 bases). Trimming took off 5 bases at V and 7 bases at J, with 21 bases between the two ends. The CDR3 spans 15 residues. CDR3 sequence: CASSPSDRSSVEQYF. The CDR3 nucleotides read TGTGCCAGCAGTCCTTCCGACAGGTCCTCAGTGGAGCAGTACTTC.

A few counts support this clonotype. A much larger clone is a single base away; this may be a read error. CDR3 in amino acids: CASCERASYLKQYF. The DNA of the CDR3 is TGTGCCAGCTGCGAGAGGGCATCCTACCTTAAGCAGTATTTT. This chain connects TRBV12-3 or TRBV12-4 to TRBJ2-3; tentatively, D is TRBD2 (5 bases). This CDR3 contains 14 residues. The V and J ends lost 8 bases and 11 bases respectively, with 23 bases between them.

This clonotype appeared a few times. The chain links TRBV7-2 to TRBJ2-5; D is unresolved. Looked up from germline, CDR1 is SGHTA and CDR2 is FQGNSA. CDR3 length: 14 residues. V was shortened by 0 bases and J by 4 bases, with 9 bases between the two germline ends. Here the CDR3 DNA reads TGTGCCAGCAGCTTAGCGATACACACAGAGACCCAGTACTTC. This translates into CASSLAIHTETQYF.

Only a few counts were recorded for this clonotype. The rearrangement joins TRBV20-1 to TRBJ1-5; 10 bases are a match to TRBD1. The CDR3 is 15 residues long. Per germline, CDR1 DFQATT and CDR2 SNEGSKA (reference sequence). After removal of 0 bases from V and 8 bases from J, the junction contained 7 bases not matched to a gene. The CDR3 sequence is CSARDRTGGNKPQHF. The CDR3 nucleotides are TGCAGTGCTAGAGATCGGACAGGGGGGAACAAGCCCCAGCATTTT.

Note on this clonotype: One end of the junction fails to match germline, which may point to a read error. V is TRBV5-1 and J is TRBJ1-2; 11 bases are shared with TRBD1. CDR1 is SGHRS and CDR2 is YFSETQ in the germline V gene. This CDR3 is 14 amino acids long. The chain's CDR3 is CASSPGQGDYGCTF. The CDR3 bases are TGCGCCAGCAGCCCGGGACAGGGGGACTATGGCTGCACCTTC.

This clonotype was seen only a few times. V is TRBV18 and J is TRBJ1-1; 7 nucleotides align to TRBD1. The CDR3 extends over 16 amino acids. With 2 bases clipped from V and 0 bases from J, the junction kept 6 bases outside the gene matches. Germline V CDR1 and CDR2: KGHSH, LQKENI. The CDR3: CASSPWDSLMNTEAFF. CDR3 DNA sequence: TGTGCCAGCTCACCATGGGACAGTCTCATGAACACTGAAGCTTTCTTT.

This clonotype was found a few times. The V gene is TRBV10-3, the J gene TRBJ2-2; D is unresolved. From germline, CDR1 is ENHRY and CDR2 SYGVKD. The germline V and J ends were trimmed by 8 bases and 0 bases, with 7 bases remaining between them. CDR3 length equals 13 residues. The CDR3 here is CAIGSPNTGELFF. CDR3 nucleotides: TGTGCCATCGGGTCTCCGAACACCGGGGAGCTGTTTTTT.

The J gene is TRBJ1-6, the V gene TRBV2; D uncertain. V gave up 4 bases and J gave up 0 bases, with 10 bases separating them. Germline V gives CDR1 SNHLY, CDR2 FYNNEI. This CDR3 region has 16 residues. The CDR3, as DNA: TGTGCCAGCAGTGTTGGCAGGAGCTCCTATAATTCACCCCTCCACTTT. This encodes CASSVGRSSYNSPLHF.

This clonotype showed up just a few times. Here the CDR3 DNA reads TGTGCCAGCAGTCAACAACCTCCGGGACGGCTGAGGGCCAACGTCCTGACTTTC. Translated: CASSQQPPGRLRANVLTF. J is TRBJ2-6 and V is TRBV7-2; D is tentatively TRBD1 or TRBD2 (5 bases each). Trimming removed 6 bases from V and 5 bases from J, with 23 bases in between. CDR1 and CDR2 (germline): SGHTA, FQGNSA. The length of the CDR3 is 18 residues.

This clonotype was seen only a few times. The gene calls are TRBV2 and TRBJ2-4; tentatively, D is TRBD1 or TRBD2 (6 bases each). The CDR3 runs to 14 residues. Germline CDR1 is SNHLY and CDR2 is FYNNEI. Trimming cost V 8 bases and J 8 bases, with 19 bases left between them. CDR3 DNA: TGTGCCAGCGGACGGGACGGAGGGGGAGACATTCAGTACTTC. The encoded protein is CASGRDGGGDIQYF.

This clonotype was detected many times. For the CDR3, the DNA is TGCGCCAGCAGCTTGGGCATAACGGAGGGGCACATTGAAAAACTGTTTTTT. This sequence encodes CASSLGITEGHIEKLFF. The chain joins TRBV5-1 to TRBJ1-4, with D possibly TRBD1 on 5 matching bases. CDR3 length: 17 residues. Trimming shortened V by 0 bases and J by 7 bases, and 19 bases separated the two germline ends. Looked up from germline, CDR1 is SGHRS and CDR2 is YFSETQ. The full variable domain, completed using reference TRBV5-1 and TRBJ1-4, is KAGVTQTPRYLIKTRGQQVTLSCSPISGHRSVSWYQQTPGQGLQFLFEYFSETQRNKGNFPGRFSGRQFSNSRSEMNVSTLELGDSALYLCASSLGITEGHIEKLFFGSGTQLSVL.

The rearrangement links TRBV3-1 to TRBJ2-4, with a weak D call TRBD1 (6 bases). The V and J ends lost 0 bases and 8 bases respectively, with 11 bases between them. The length of the CDR3 is 14 residues. Germline CDR1 is LGHDT and CDR2 is YNNKEL (reference sequence). This chain's CDR3 is CASSQDFRGDIQYF. The CDR3 DNA is TGTGCCAGCAGCCAAGACTTCAGGGGAGACATTCAGTACTTC. The entire variable domain, with the rest obtained from reference TRBV3-1 and TRBJ2-4, is as follows: DTAVSQTPKYLVTQMGNDKSIKCEQNLGHDTMYWYKQDSKKFLKIMFSYNNKELIINETVPNRFSPKSPDKAHLNLHINSLELGDSAVYFCASSQDFRGDIQYFGAGTRLSVL.

This clonotype was picked up a small number of times. This chain connects TRBV2 to TRBJ2-3; D is possibly TRBD2 (5 bases). Germline V gene sequence: CDR1 SNHLY, CDR2 FYNNEI. V gave up 6 bases and J gave up 0 bases, with 10 bases separating them. This CDR3 comprises 14 residues. CDR3 amino acids: CASRVRESTDTQYF. CDR3 nucleotides: TGTGCCAGCAGGGTTAGGGAGAGCACAGATACGCAGTATTTT. Full variable domain (outside the CDR3, taken from reference TRBV2 and TRBJ2-3): EPEVTQTPSHQVTQMGQEVILRCVPISNHLYFYWYRQILGQKVEFLVSFYNNEISEKSEIFDDQFSVERPDGSNFTLKIRSTKLEDSAMYFCASRVRESTDTQYFGPGTRLTVL.

The genes are TRBV5-5 and TRBJ2-1; the D is unclear. The CDR3 runs to 15 residues. The V gene lost 0 bases and the J gene lost 1 base, with 8 bases spanning the gap. CDR1 and CDR2 (germline): SGHKS, YYEKEE (reference sequence). The CDR3 here is CASSLERPSYNEQFF. CDR3 coding DNA: TGTGCCAGCAGCTTGGAACGCCCTTCCTACAATGAGCAGTTCTTC.

The J gene is TRBJ2-2, the V gene TRBV12-3 or TRBV12-4; 9 bases line up with TRBD1. Trimming took 5 bases from V and 1 from J; bases not matched to a gene: 5. The CDR3 is 16 residues long. This chain's CDR3 is CASSPGTGLNTGELFF. Written as DNA, the CDR3 is TGTGCCAGCAGTCCAGGGACAGGGCTGAACACCGGGGAGCTGTTTTTT.

A word on this clonotype: An end of the junction differs from the germline gene, which may be a read error. This chain links TRBV28 with TRBJ2-2; tentatively, D is TRBD2 (6 bases). The CDR3 covers 13 residues. Germline V CDR1 and CDR2: MDHEN, SYDVKM. The CDR3 here is CASTGGLSGELFF. The CDR3 nucleotides read TGTGCCAGCACTGGGGGACTCTCCGGGGAGTTGTTTTTT.

This clonotype was observed a few times. The chain joins TRBV12-3 or TRBV12-4 to TRBJ2-1; tentative D call: TRBD2 (6 bases). Trimming took off 3 bases at V and 9 bases at J, with 18 bases between the two ends. CDR3 length equals 15 residues. The CDR3: CASSLLTGAYGEQFF. Here the CDR3 DNA reads TGTGCCAGCAGTTTGCTGACGGGAGCATATGGTGAGCAGTTCTTC.

In its sample, this clonotype was seen a few times. The chain carries TRBV18 and TRBJ2-4; 8 nucleotides line up with TRBD1. The CDR3 is 17 amino acids. Germline V lookup: CDR1 KGHSH, CDR2 LQKENI. J lost 0 bases, V lost 2 bases, and 6 bases had no gene match. The CDR3, as DNA: TGTGCCAGCTCACCAACGACAGGGGTTTTAGCCAAAAACATTCAGTACTTC. Translating gives CASSPTTGVLAKNIQYF.

This clonotype was recorded many times. This rearrangement joins TRBV12-5 to TRBJ2-2; D call uncertain. CDR3 length: 13 residues. The V gene lost 0 bases and the J gene lost 2 bases, with 1 base spanning the gap. CDR1 and CDR2 (germline): LGHNT, FRNRAP. The CDR3 reads CASGLVNTGELFF. The CDR3 nucleotides read TGTGCTAGTGGTTTGGTCAACACCGGGGAGCTGTTTTTT.

The rearrangement joins TRBV20-1 to TRBJ2-5; 7 bases are a match to TRBD2. The CDR3 runs 13 residues. V shed 6 bases, J shed 5 bases, and the junction held 9 bases outside the gene matches. Germline assignment: CDR1 DFQATT and CDR2 SNEGSKA (reference sequence). The DNA for the CDR3 is TGCAGTGCGGGAGGGCAGGGTACGGAGACCCAGTACTTC. Translation: CSAGGQGTETQYF.

A word on this clonotype: The junction differs from germline at one of its ends, possibly a read error. The chain carries TRBV10-3 and TRBJ2-1, with 14 bases identical to TRBD2. Germline-derived CDR1 and CDR2 are ENHRY and SYGVKD. The CDR3 is made up of 15 amino acids. The CDR3 nucleotides read TGTGCCATCAGTCGACTAGCGGGAGGGCCGAATGAGCAGCTCTTC. Translation: CAISRLAGGPNEQLF.

This clonotype was counted a few times. The genes are TRBV29-1 and TRBJ2-1; possible D gene TRBD1, 7 bases. Germline V CDR1 and CDR2: SQVTM, ANQGSEA. The CDR3 runs 16 residues. V lost 1 base and J lost 3, with 16 bases in between. CDR3 in amino acids: CSVEVGVRGVYNEQFF. The CDR3 coding sequence is TGCAGCGTTGAAGTTGGCGTCAGGGGGGTCTACAATGAGCAGTTCTTC.

This clonotype was counted a few times. The gene calls are TRBV20-1 and TRBJ1-2; D is perhaps TRBD1 (5 bases). V gave up 1 base and J gave up 3 bases, with 12 bases separating them. CDR1 and CDR2 (germline): DFQATT, SNEGSKA (reference sequence). This CDR3 is built from 14 residues. CDR3 loop: CSARAPGDHYGYTF. The CDR3 coding sequence is TGCAGTGCTAGAGCCCCCGGGGACCACTATGGCTACACCTTC.

The CDR3 coding sequence is TGCAGTGCTAGAGGGTCGGGACAACAAGAGACCCAGTACTTC. Its translation: CSARGSGQQETQYF. The J gene is TRBJ2-5, the V gene TRBV20-1; D may be TRBD1 (6 bases). The CDR3 is made up of 14 amino acids. Trimming stripped 1 base from V and 2 bases from J, with 11 bases between. The germline gives CDR1 DFQATT, CDR2 SNEGSKA (reference sequence).

CDR3 DNA sequence: TGTGCCAGCAGCTCACCCCTTAACACTGAAGCTTTCTTT. Its protein is CASSSPLNTEAFF. The chain uses TRBV7-2 and TRBJ1-1; D remains ambiguous. V was pared by 4 bases and J by 2 bases, with 8 bases between. The CDR3 is 13 amino acids. CDR1 and CDR2 (germline): SGHTA, FQGNSA.